Listed below are T cell receptor beta chains from one sample, sequenced in a study of long-term antiretroviral therapy in people with HIV. Libraries were prepared by immunoSEQ multiplex PCR; TCRdb keeps only in-frame clonotypes and omits some of them. Among around 12,000 clones listed, approximately 77% were seen once. The sequenced sample was unsorted PBMCs, obtained 0.5 years before starting antiretroviral therapy. All receptors come from a middle-aged woman with HIV. The CDR3 runs from the conserved cysteine through the conserved F or W. D genes are given only for firm matches. Expanded clones are given a class, and other clones once, few, many or no size at all.

v_call: TRBV29-1; clone_size: -; j_call: TRBJ2-4; d_call: -; cdr3_aa: CSARLTSVDSSVAKNIQYF; cdr3_nt: TGCAGCGCCAGACTAACCTCCGTCGACAGCTCTGTAGCCAAAAACATTCAGTACTTC
v_call: TRBV14; clone_size: -; j_call: TRBJ2-1; d_call: TRBD2; cdr3_aa: CASSPRLAGPYNEQFF; cdr3_nt: TGTGCCAGCAGCCCACGACTAGCGGGCCCCTACAATGAGCAGTTCTTC
v_call: TRBV29-1; clone_size: -; j_call: TRBJ1-1; d_call: -; cdr3_aa: CSATANTEAFF; cdr3_nt: TGCAGCGCTACAGCCAACACTGAAGCTTTCTTT
v_call: TRBV5-6; clone_size: -; j_call: TRBJ2-3; d_call: -; cdr3_aa: CASTFPGRPITDTQYF; cdr3_nt: TGTGCCAGCACCTTCCCCGGCCGGCCCATCACAGATACGCAGTATTTT
v_call: TRBV6-5; clone_size: -; j_call: TRBJ1-1; d_call: -; cdr3_aa: CATPTYNSEAFF; cdr3_nt: TGTGCCACTCCTACTTACAATTCGGAAGCTTTCTTT
v_call: TRBV10-3; clone_size: -; j_call: TRBJ2-6; d_call: -; cdr3_aa: CAIVADWSGANVLTF; cdr3_nt: TGTGCCATCGTTGCCGACTGGTCTGGGGCCAACGTCCTGACTTTC
v_call: TRBV19; clone_size: -; j_call: TRBJ2-1; d_call: -; cdr3_aa: CASSITEKQFF; cdr3_nt: TGTGCCAGTAGTATAACGGAGAAGCAGTTCTTC
v_call: TRBV5-1; clone_size: -; j_call: TRBJ1-4; d_call: -; cdr3_aa: CASSLGGSNEKLFF; cdr3_nt: TGCGCCAGCAGCTTGGGTGGTTCTAATGAAAAACTGTTTTTT
v_call: TRBV5-4; clone_size: -; j_call: TRBJ2-1; d_call: TRBD2; cdr3_aa: CASSLRGRSEQFF; cdr3_nt: TGTGCCAGCAGCCTGCGGGGGAGGAGCGAGCAGTTCTTC
v_call: TRBV11-2; clone_size: -; j_call: TRBJ2-1; d_call: TRBD2; cdr3_aa: CASSLGLDNNEQFF; cdr3_nt: TGTGCCAGCAGCTTGGGACTAGATAACAATGAGCAGTTCTTC
v_call: TRBV19; clone_size: -; j_call: TRBJ2-7; d_call: -; cdr3_aa: CASSKGSYEQYF; cdr3_nt: TGTGCCAGTAGTAAAGGTTCCTACGAGCAGTACTTC
v_call: TRBV5-1; clone_size: -; j_call: TRBJ2-7; d_call: -; cdr3_aa: CASSLDGTQAYEQYF; cdr3_nt: TGCGCCAGCAGCTTGGATGGGACACAGGCTTACGAGCAGTACTTC
v_call: TRBV7-9; clone_size: -; j_call: TRBJ2-7; d_call: -; cdr3_aa: CASSLGSYEQYF; cdr3_nt: TGTGCCAGCAGCCTGGGGAGTTACGAGCAGTACTTC
v_call: TRBV11-2; clone_size: -; j_call: TRBJ1-2; d_call: -; cdr3_aa: CASSLDYIGGVDGYTF; cdr3_nt: TGTGCCAGCAGCTTAGATTATATTGGGGGAGTAGATGGCTACACCTTC
v_call: TRBV4-3; clone_size: -; j_call: TRBJ1-2; d_call: TRBD1; cdr3_aa: CASSQGQGAYGYTF; cdr3_nt: TGCGCCAGCAGCCAAGGACAGGGGGCCTATGGCTACACCTTC
v_call: TRBV7-9; clone_size: -; j_call: TRBJ1-5; d_call: -; cdr3_aa: CASSQVVGANQPQHF; cdr3_nt: TGCGCCAGCAGCCAAGTGGTGGGGGCGAATCAGCCCCAGCATTTT
v_call: TRBV7-9; clone_size: -; j_call: TRBJ1-6; d_call: -; cdr3_aa: CASSLRSGDSPLHF; cdr3_nt: TGTGCCAGCAGCCTCCGGTCGGGGGATTCACCCCTCCACTTT
v_call: TRBV5-1; clone_size: -; j_call: TRBJ1-4; d_call: -; cdr3_aa: CASSLDGGGGIEKLFF; cdr3_nt: TGCGCCAGCAGCTTGGACGGCGGGGGCGGGATTGAAAAACTGTTTTTT
v_call: TRBV5-1; clone_size: -; j_call: TRBJ2-1; d_call: TRBD2; cdr3_aa: CASSSEGRAGGREQFF; cdr3_nt: TGCGCCAGCAGCTCCGAAGGAAGAGCGGGGGGGCGAGAGCAGTTCTTC
v_call: TRBV29-1; clone_size: once; j_call: TRBJ1-1; d_call: -; cdr3_aa: CSVLGGVHTEAFF; cdr3_nt: TGCAGCGTTTTGGGCGGGGTGCACACTGAAGCTTTCTTT
v_call: TRBV6-6; clone_size: few; j_call: TRBJ1-4; d_call: TRBD1; cdr3_aa: CASSYGTGEFEKLFF; cdr3_nt: TGTGCCAGCAGTTACGGGACAGGGGAGTTTGAAAAACTGTTTTTT
v_call: TRBV4-3; clone_size: -; j_call: TRBJ1-3; d_call: TRBD1; cdr3_aa: CASSQDQGANTIYF; cdr3_nt: TGCGCCAGCAGCCAAGATCAGGGGGCCAACACCATATATTTT
v_call: TRBV29-1; clone_size: -; j_call: TRBJ1-1; d_call: TRBD1; cdr3_aa: CSEFAPRGGRSTEAFF; cdr3_nt: TGCAGCGAATTCGCTCCGCGAGGGGGCCGGTCCACTGAAGCTTTCTTT
v_call: TRBV7-6; clone_size: -; j_call: TRBJ1-5; d_call: -; cdr3_aa: CASSLAAGVRNQPQHF; cdr3_nt: TGTGCCAGCAGCTTAGCAGCAGGGGTGAGAAATCAGCCCCAGCATTTT
v_call: TRBV5-1; clone_size: -; j_call: TRBJ1-6; d_call: TRBD1; cdr3_aa: CASSPQGVGNSPLHF; cdr3_nt: TGCGCCAGCAGCCCACAGGGGGTCGGAAATTCACCCCTCCACTTT
v_call: TRBV5-4; clone_size: -; j_call: TRBJ2-2; d_call: TRBD1; cdr3_aa: CASSLTGALGELFF; cdr3_nt: TGTGCCAGCAGCTTGACAGGGGCACTTGGGGAGCTGTTTTTT
v_call: TRBV11-3; clone_size: -; j_call: TRBJ1-5; d_call: -; cdr3_aa: CASSPLEAQHF; cdr3_nt: TGTGCCAGCAGCCCCCTTGAGGCCCAGCATTTT